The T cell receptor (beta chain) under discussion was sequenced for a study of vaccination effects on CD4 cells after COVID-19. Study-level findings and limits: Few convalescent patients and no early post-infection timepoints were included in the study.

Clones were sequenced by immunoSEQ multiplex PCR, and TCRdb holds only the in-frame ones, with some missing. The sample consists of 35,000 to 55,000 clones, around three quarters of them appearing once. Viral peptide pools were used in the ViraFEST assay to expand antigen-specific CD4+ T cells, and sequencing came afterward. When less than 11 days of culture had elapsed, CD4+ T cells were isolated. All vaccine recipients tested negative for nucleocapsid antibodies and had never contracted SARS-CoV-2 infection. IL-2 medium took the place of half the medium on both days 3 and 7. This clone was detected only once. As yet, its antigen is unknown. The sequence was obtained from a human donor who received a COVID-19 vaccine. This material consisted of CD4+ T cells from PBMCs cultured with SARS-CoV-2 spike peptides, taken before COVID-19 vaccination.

CDR3 nucleotides: TGTGCCAGCAGTGAAGCGACTAAAACCTACAATGAGCAGTTCTTC. This encodes CASSEATKTYNEQFF. The chain carries TRBV6-1 and TRBJ2-1; weak D call: TRBD2 (5 bases). The CDR3 is 15 amino acids. Germline CDR1 and CDR2: MNHNS and SASEGT. V was pared by 0 bases and J by 2 bases, with 8 bases between.